These 21 T cell receptor beta chains were sequenced from one sample in a study of CD8 T cells in Susac syndrome. RNA in amounts of 0.5 to 1 ug was reverse transcribed with random hexamers. TCRdb recomputed calls from the immunoSEQ multiplex PCR reads with MiXCR, one row per CDR3 protein. The repertoire holds about 150,000 distinct CDR3 sequences, with 85% to 95% as singletons. Sequencing used CD4+ T cells from PBMCs. These receptors all stem from a human donor with Susac syndrome.

CDR3 in amino acids: CASSQYSNQPQHF. The CDR3 DNA reads as TGTGCCAGCAGTCAATATAGCAATCAGCCCCAGCATTTT. The genes are TRBV13 and TRBJ1-5; D unclear. The CDR3 contains 13 residues. CDR1 and CDR2 from the germline V gene are PRHDT and FYEKMQ (reference sequence). Trimming shortened V by 6 bases and J by 0 bases, and 6 bases separated the two germline ends. Full variable domain (outside the CDR3, taken from reference TRBV13 and TRBJ1-5): AAGVIQSPRHLIKEKRETATLKCYPIPRHDTVYWYQQGPGQDPQFLISFYEKMQSDKGSIPDRFSAQQFSDYHSELNMSSLELGDSALYFCASSQYSNQPQHFGDGTRLSIL.

The rearrangement links TRBV29-1 to TRBJ2-5; D is perhaps TRBD1 (6 bases). CDR3 length: 12 amino acids. V lost 5 bases to trimming and J lost 5 bases, with 12 bases between them. The V gene's germline CDR1 is SQVTM and CDR2 ANQGSEA. The CDR3, as DNA: TGCAGCGTTCAAGGGGGATGGGAGACCCAGTACTTC. Its protein is CSVQGGWETQYF.

The V and J genes are TRBV12-3 or TRBV12-4 and TRBJ1-1; 7 bases align to TRBD1. V lost 5 bases, J lost 0 bases, and 6 bases stayed unmatched. The CDR3 is 15 residues long. CDR3 DNA: TGTGCCAGCAGTGAACTCAGGGGGATGAACACTGAAGCTTTCTTT. The encoded protein is CASSELRGMNTEAFF.

The rearrangement links TRBV15 to TRBJ2-5; a weak D match, TRBD2 (6 bases). The length of the CDR3 is 15 residues. With 3 bases removed from V and 2 bases from J, the gap between germline ends came to 13 bases. From germline, CDR1 is LNHNV and CDR2 YYDKDF (reference sequence). The DNA of the CDR3 is TGTGCCACCAGCAGGGGTGTCGGGACTCAAGAGACCCAGTACTTC. This codes for CATSRGVGTQETQYF.

J is TRBJ2-3 and V is TRBV20-1, with D tentatively TRBD2 (7 bases). Looked up from germline, CDR1 is DFQATT and CDR2 is SNEGSKA (reference sequence). V was shortened by 6 bases and J by 3 bases, with 16 bases between the two germline ends. The CDR3 loop spans 14 amino acids. CDR3 loop: CSAHGGGGTDTQYF. In nucleotides, the CDR3 is TGCAGTGCCCATGGGGGGGGCGGGACAGATACGCAGTATTTT.

The chain combines TRBV15 with TRBJ2-4; 12 bases line up with TRBD1. The germline gives CDR1 LNHNV, CDR2 YYDKDF (reference sequence). The V segment lost 1 base and the J segment 0 bases; nucleotides outside the gene matches: 7. The CDR3 covers 19 residues. The CDR3 region has the DNA TGTGCCACCAGCAGAGTGGGGACAGGGGGCCTTAAAGCCAAAAACATTCAGTACTTC. Translation: CATSRVGTGGLKAKNIQYF.

The rearrangement links TRBV29-1 to TRBJ2-5; 9 bases match TRBD2. Germline CDR1 reads SQVTM; CDR2 reads ANQGSEA. Losses at the gene ends were 6 bases for V and 2 bases for J; bases not matched to a gene: 7. The CDR3 is 14 amino acids. CDR3 sequence (DNA): TGCAGCGTCGTAGCGGGGGCCTTACAAGAGACCCAGTACTTC. Translated, it gives CSVVAGALQETQYF.

The count of this clonotype is one. The chain links TRBV10-3 to TRBJ1-6; D unresolved. Trimming stripped 2 bases from V and 6 bases from J, with 8 bases between. Germline CDR1 is ENHRY and CDR2 is SYGVKD. CDR3 length equals 14 residues. The CDR3 sequence is CAISEASGNSPLHF. DNA of the CDR3: TGTGCCATCAGTGAGGCATCGGGTAATTCACCCCTCCACTTT.

V is TRBV14 and J is TRBJ2-5; tentatively, D is TRBD2 (6 bases). V lost 4 bases, J lost 4 bases, and 16 bases lay in between. CDR1 and CDR2 (germline): SGHDN, FVKESK. The CDR3 sequence is 15 residues long. CDR3 amino acids: CASSPLWGDLETQYF. CDR3 in DNA: TGTGCCAGCAGCCCCCTTTGGGGGGACCTAGAGACCCAGTACTTC.

This clonotype was seen a single time. The chain uses TRBV20-1 and TRBJ1-6, with a tentative D call TRBD1 (5 bases). The V and J ends lost 2 bases and 9 bases respectively, with 17 bases between them. CDR1 is DFQATT, CDR2 SNEGSKA, per germline (reference sequence). CDR3 length equals 15 residues. The CDR3 spells CSARPAGTGLSPLHF. In nucleotides, the CDR3 is TGCAGTGCTAGACCCGCCGGGACCGGGCTTTCACCCCTCCACTTT.

This chain connects TRBV10-3 to TRBJ2-7; 11 positions agree with TRBD2. Germline V gene data show CDR1 as ENHRY and CDR2 as SYGVKD. With 3 bases clipped from V and 7 bases from J, the junction kept 8 bases outside the gene matches. This CDR3 comprises 15 residues. The CDR3 reads CAISESSGGPGEQYF. CDR3 coding DNA: TGTGCCATCAGTGAATCTAGCGGGGGGCCGGGGGAGCAGTACTTC.

This chain joins TRBV5-4 and TRBJ1-2, with 7 bases aligning to TRBD1. This CDR3 comprises 16 residues. V dropped 1 base and J dropped 3; count of bases not matched to a gene: 9. Per germline, CDR1 SGHNT and CDR2 YYREEE (reference sequence). CDR3 region: CASSLRASGGYYGYTF. The CDR3 DNA is TGTGCCAGCAGCTTGCGGGCTTCAGGGGGATACTATGGCTACACCTTC.

J is TRBJ2-5 and V is TRBV7-2, with D unclear. Germline V gives CDR1 SGHTA, CDR2 FQGNSA. This CDR3 spans 13 amino acids. Trimming removed 3 bases from V and 5 bases from J, with 10 bases in between. The CDR3 DNA follows: TGTGCCAGCAGCTTTGGGGTTCGGGAGACCCAGTACTTC. The encoded protein is CASSFGVRETQYF.

V gene TRBV9 combines with J gene TRBJ2-3; D unclear. Per the germline V gene, CDR1 is SGDLS and CDR2 is YYNGEE. The CDR3 consists of 12 residues. Trimming took off 4 bases at V and 4 bases at J, with 7 bases between the two ends. The CDR3 is CASSPLADTQYF. The CDR3, as DNA: TGTGCCAGCAGCCCCTTAGCAGATACGCAGTATTTT.

V and J are TRBV20-1 and TRBJ2-5; D possibly uses TRBD1 or TRBD2 (5 bases each). Germline CDR1 DFQATT, CDR2 SNEGSKA (reference sequence). CDR3 length: 12 residues. Trimming stripped 5 bases from V and 5 bases from J, with 12 bases between. The DNA of the CDR3 is TGCAGTGCTCTTGGGGACGGCGAGACCCAGTACTTC. Translation gives CSALGDGETQYF.

V and J are TRBV29-1 and TRBJ2-5; D call uncertain. V lost 4 bases and J lost 4, with 10 bases in between. Germline loops: CDR1 SQVTM, CDR2 ANQGSEA. The CDR3 totals 12 residues. The CDR3 DNA follows: TGCAGCGTTGCTAGGGTGGGAGAGACCCAGTACTTC. It specifies CSVARVGETQYF.

J is TRBJ1-1 and V is TRBV29-1; no clear D gene. V dropped 6 bases and J dropped 0 bases, with 17 bases sitting between them. Germline V gives CDR1 SQVTM, CDR2 ANQGSEA. CDR3 size: 15 residues. The CDR3 reads CSVHGPRAMNTEAFF. DNA of the CDR3: TGCAGCGTCCACGGGCCGAGGGCGATGAACACTGAAGCTTTCTTT.

The chain employs TRBV19 and TRBJ2-1; maybe TRBD1 (5 bases). The CDR3 covers 14 residues. Per the germline V gene, CDR1 is LNHDA and CDR2 is SQIVND (reference sequence). Trimming stripped 3 bases from V and 8 bases from J, with 14 bases between. CDR3 DNA: TGTGCCAGTAGTATCGGCAGGGTGTCGGATGAGCAGTTCTTC. As protein: CASSIGRVSDEQFF.

The rearrangement links TRBV9 to TRBJ2-1; D perhaps matches TRBD2 (6 bases). Per the germline V gene, CDR1 is SGDLS and CDR2 is YYNGEE. V dropped 4 bases and J dropped 7 bases, with 18 bases sitting between them. The CDR3 is made up of 15 amino acids. CDR3 region: CASSRDPTGGNEQFF. The CDR3 DNA follows: TGTGCCAGCAGCCGCGACCCAACCGGGGGTAATGAGCAGTTCTTC. The full variable domain, with the rest looked up from reference TRBV9 and TRBJ2-1, is DSGVTQTPKHLITATGQRVTLRCSPRSGDLSVYWYQQSLDQGLQFLIQYYNGEERAKGNILERFSAQQFPDLHSELNLSSLELGDSALYFCASSRDPTGGNEQFFGPGTRLTVL.

The genes are TRBV20-1 and TRBJ1-6, with a tentative D call TRBD1 (6 bases). Germline V gene data show CDR1 as DFQATT and CDR2 as SNEGSKA (reference sequence). V lost 4 bases, J lost 9 bases, and 28 bases lay in between. The CDR3 runs to 18 residues. CDR3 sequence reads: CSATEGPIQGPLGSPLHF. In nucleotides, the CDR3 is TGCAGTGCTACCGAGGGCCCAATTCAGGGGCCGCTTGGTTCACCCCTCCACTTT.

The chain has TRBV20-1 and TRBJ2-3; D assignment may be TRBD1 or TRBD2 (5 bases each). Germline CDR1 is DFQATT and CDR2 is SNEGSKA (reference sequence). The CDR3 runs 13 residues. The V and J ends lost 4 bases and 5 bases respectively, with 13 bases between them. The CDR3 DNA follows: TGCAGTGCTAACGGGGCCCCGGGAGATACGCAGTATTTT. This sequence encodes CSANGAPGDTQYF.